This T cell receptor (beta chain) derives from a study of shared clonotypes between healthy human individuals (dated by TCRdb to the early 2020s). In the study overall: The cohort included three men and two women between 18 and 49 years of age. For each donor, CD4 naive and CD4 memory were each given three plates, CD8 naive was given two plates, and CD8 memory was given one plate. The study deeply sequenced blood TCR repertoires of about five healthy adults to estimate repertoire size and the extent of clonotype sharing between individuals. Different laboratories and diverse techniques were used to prepare libraries and sequence TCR repertoires, to increase sequencing depth and limit assay-specific biases. Each donor's leukapheresis produced roughly between roughly 0.85 and 9.5 billion PBMCs. General study outcomes and caveats: Even with the large sequencing depth, rarefaction of the sorted-subset datasets indicated that sequencing was incomplete. Sharing across several donors was observed for approximately 5% of naive CD4, about 3.2% of naive CD8, 2% to 2.5% of memory CD4, and around 0.44% of memory CD8 clonotypes. Sampling was limited to blood, and TCR repertoires in tissue likely differ from TCR repertoires in blood. Naive subsets generally had larger estimated clonotype richness than memory subsets did. Because the study included only a small number of donors, the genetic and exposure-history diversity represented was limited. Higher generation probabilities were observed for clonotypes shared by all four sorted-subset donors than for non-shared clonotypes. Pairwise subsampling indicated that sequencing depth was expected to affect the degree of clonotype sharing among donors.

A remark on this clone: Its antigen is currently not known. No base quality values were provided; no much bigger clone lies one nucleotide off.

Using the deep immunoSEQ assay, multiplex PCR amplified TCR CDR3 regions from genomic DNA. For each cell subset, the extracted genomic DNA was distributed evenly across all wells of several immunoSEQ 96-well plates, and each plate served as one replicate. For sorted subsets, each replicate PCR was loaded with approximately 190 ng genomic DNA, equivalent to 32,000 or so T cell genomes. Purified libraries were measured with a Qubit 3.0 fluorometer, size-checked on a Bioanalyzer 2100, and measured again with the KAPA Library Quantification kit. A separate single-read 150-cycle Illumina NextSeq 550 flow cell was used to sequence each immunoSEQ 96-well plate. Processing in the source paper ran as follows. Because the immunoSEQ output included only junctional sequences and no quality scores, the filtering could not be the same as the filtering used for full-length reads. To assign V/J genes and CDR3, sequences were annotated using PyIR, a Python wrapper for IgBLAST v1.9, with IMGT germline references. Reads were removed for weak V/J assignments (E-value above 1e-6), missing CDR3, stop codons, out-of-frame junctions, or ambiguous translated residues. V3J clonotypes were defined as sequences sharing the same inferred V gene, J gene, and CDR3 amino acid sequence. Percentage overlap between repertoires was computed as shared unique clonotypes divided by the size of the smaller repertoire. Richness of each repertoire was evaluated using RTK rarefaction, the Chao1 estimator, and Recon v2.1 estimates of unobserved clonotypes. Generation probabilities were computed with OLGA for all TCRbeta clonotypes obtained by the gDNA method from several donors. TCRdb retrieved this table from immuneACCESS and kept in-frame rearrangements only. Not all clones are present; in checked studies, unresolved V genes account for under half, and no reason is known for the remainder. D and trimming were read from the DNA, whereas the V and J calls and clone size are those reported in that table. For this sample the table gives hundreds of thousands of clones, of which 95% to 97% were detected only once. The ten largest clones add up to approximately 0.1% of the sample.

CD8 naive samples were obtained by positive selection for CCR7 among CD45RO-negative cells, yielding a CD45RA+CCR7+ population from which TemRA cells were excluded. Donors were healthy HIV-negative adults with no recently reported acute infections or vaccinations. All donors were Caucasian adults living in Nashville, Tennessee, USA. After blood collection by leukapheresis, PBMCs were isolated using Ficoll-Histopaque density gradient centrifugation and then cryopreserved in the vapor phase of liquid nitrogen. Purity and quantity of every magnetically sorted T cell population were checked by analytical flow cytometry. Each sorted fraction had its genomic DNA isolated and then quantified by UV absorbance on a Nanodrop 2000c. V trim: 7 bases; J trim: 4 bases; unmatched bases: 13. Reading the germline V gene gives CDR1 MDHEN and CDR2 SYDVKM. From the cysteine up to the phenylalanine, the CDR3 has a length of 15 residues. CDR3 DNA is the only sequence kept; it has 45 bases, read in frame from the first base.

The sequence was obtained from a woman aged 25 to 39 in good health. Material: naive CD8+ T cells sorted from blood. The cell subset or site label of this sample denotes: CD45RA+CCR7+. This chain is built from TRBV28 and TRBJ2-7; 7 junctional bases match TRBD2. The DNA reads TGTGCCAGCAACCCGACTAGCCGCGTACTATACGAGCAGTACTTC. The resulting protein is CASNPTSRVLYEQYF.